This entry lists 8 T cell receptor beta chains sequenced from one sample in a study of cytomegalovirus exposure and HLA in healthy donors. This PCR relied on a set of 60 Vbeta primers and 13 Jbeta primers. The method was immunoSEQ multiplex PCR; TCRdb's version includes in-frame clones alone and lacks a portion of them. The sample records over 95,000 clones, about 76% being singletons. Sequenced: PBMCs. The receptor source for this set is a middle-aged woman in good health and CMV-seropositive.

The genes are TRBV5-1 and TRBJ1-2, with D tentatively TRBD1 (5 bases). The CDR3 is made up of 13 amino acids. The V gene's germline CDR1 is SGHRS and CDR2 YFSETQ. V lost 5 bases to trimming and J lost 4 bases, with 12 bases between them. CDR3 DNA: TGCGCCAGCAGACAAGACAGAACCTATGGCTACACCTTC. It specifies CASRQDRTYGYTF.

The chain links TRBV7-9 to TRBJ1-1; D is unresolved. The CDR3 totals 14 residues. The germline V gene has CDR1 SEHNR and CDR2 FQNEAQ (reference sequence). The V end was cut by 5 bases, the J end by 0 bases, with 10 bases between. This CDR3 is CASSAQALNTEAFF. In DNA, the CDR3 is TGTGCCAGCAGCGCCCAGGCTTTGAACACTGAAGCTTTCTTT.

This rearrangement joins TRBV9 to TRBJ1-2, with D perhaps matching TRBD1 (5 bases). The V end was cut by 0 bases, the J end by 2 bases, with 14 bases between. The germline gives CDR1 SGDLS, CDR2 YYNGEE. The CDR3 contains 16 residues. For the CDR3, the DNA is TGTGCCAGCAGCGTAGCAACAGGCCACGGGAACTATGGCTACACCTTC. It codes for CASSVATGHGNYGYTF.

This chain uses TRBV6-5 with TRBJ1-3, with D possibly being TRBD1 (5 bases). In germline, CDR1 is MNHEY, CDR2 SVGAGI. This CDR3 comprises 14 residues. V shed 6 bases and J shed 4 bases, with 13 bases lying between them. DNA for the CDR3: TGTGCCAGCAGGGTCGGACAAGGAGGAAACACCATATATTTT. Translation gives CASRVGQGGNTIYF.

CDR3 DNA sequence: TGTGCCACAACCGGGACAGGGGGCGCCGGCAATCAGCCCCAGCATTTT. Amino acids: CATTGTGGAGNQPQHF. The rearrangement joins TRBV2 to TRBJ1-5, with 12 nucleotides matching TRBD1. Germline V gene sequence: CDR1 SNHLY, CDR2 FYNNEI. J lost 2 bases, V lost 10 bases, and 9 bases had no gene match. CDR3 length equals 16 residues. Full variable domain (outside the CDR3, taken from reference TRBV2 and TRBJ1-5): EPEVTQTPSHQVTQMGQEVILRCVPISNHLYFYWYRQILGQKVEFLVSFYNNEISEKSEIFDDQFSVERPDGSNFTLKIRSTKLEDSAMYFCATTGTGGAGNQPQHFGDGTRLSIL.

The J gene is TRBJ1-6, the V gene TRBV27, with a weak D call TRBD1 (6 bases). With 5 bases removed from V and 7 bases from J, the gap between germline ends came to 15 bases. This CDR3 region has 15 residues. The germline CDR1 and CDR2 sequences are MNHEY and SMNVEV (reference sequence). In DNA form, the CDR3 reads TGTGCCAGCAGTCTCCCCGACAGGAGGAATTCACCCCTCCACTTT. It is translated as CASSLPDRRNSPLHF.

This clone was seen a single time. The J gene is TRBJ1-1, the V gene TRBV6-5, with no clear D. The germline V and J ends were trimmed by 0 bases and 0 bases, with 5 bases remaining between them. The CDR3 is 14 amino acids. Germline loops: CDR1 MNHEY, CDR2 SVGAGI. CDR3 sequence: CASSYSYMNTEAFF. CDR3 DNA sequence: TGTGCCAGCAGTTACTCATACATGAACACTGAAGCTTTCTTT.

V gene TRBV13 combines with J gene TRBJ1-6; no clear D gene. V was cut by 1 base and J by 6 bases, with 10 bases left in between. Germline V lookup: CDR1 PRHDT, CDR2 FYEKMQ (reference sequence). The CDR3 has 15 amino acids. CDR3 sequence reads: CASSLELVPNSPLHF. CDR3 nucleotides: TGTGCCAGCAGCTTAGAACTGGTCCCTAATTCACCCCTCCACTTT.